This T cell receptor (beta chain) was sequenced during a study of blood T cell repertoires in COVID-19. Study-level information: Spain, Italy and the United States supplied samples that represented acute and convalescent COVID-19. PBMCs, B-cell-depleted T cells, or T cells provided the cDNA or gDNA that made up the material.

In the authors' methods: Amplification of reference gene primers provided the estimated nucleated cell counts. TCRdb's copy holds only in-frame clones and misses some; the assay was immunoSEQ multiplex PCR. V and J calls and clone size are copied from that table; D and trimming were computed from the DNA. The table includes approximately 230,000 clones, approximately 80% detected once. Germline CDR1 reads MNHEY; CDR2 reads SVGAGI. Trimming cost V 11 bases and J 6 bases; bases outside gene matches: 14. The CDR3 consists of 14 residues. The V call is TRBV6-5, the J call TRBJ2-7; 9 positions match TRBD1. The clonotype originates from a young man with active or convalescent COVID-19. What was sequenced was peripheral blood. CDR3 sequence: CAAQPGTGSGEQYF. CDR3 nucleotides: TGTGCCGCGCAACCAGGGACAGGGTCAGGCGAGCAGTACTTC.